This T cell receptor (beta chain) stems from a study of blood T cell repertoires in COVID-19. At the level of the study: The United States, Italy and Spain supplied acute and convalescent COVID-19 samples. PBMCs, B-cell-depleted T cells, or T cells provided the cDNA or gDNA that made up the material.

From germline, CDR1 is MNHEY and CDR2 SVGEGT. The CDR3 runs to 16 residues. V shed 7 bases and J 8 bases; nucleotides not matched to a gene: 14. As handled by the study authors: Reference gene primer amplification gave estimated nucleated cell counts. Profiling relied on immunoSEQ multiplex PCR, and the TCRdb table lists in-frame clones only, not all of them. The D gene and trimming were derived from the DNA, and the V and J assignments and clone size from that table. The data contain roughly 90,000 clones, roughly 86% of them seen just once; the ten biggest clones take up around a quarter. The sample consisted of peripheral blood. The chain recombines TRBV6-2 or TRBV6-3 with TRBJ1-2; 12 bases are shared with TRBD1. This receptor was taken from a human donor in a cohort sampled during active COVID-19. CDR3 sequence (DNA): TGTGCCAGCACCCCGCACGGGACAGGGGGCCCAAAGGGCTACACCTTC. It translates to CASTPHGTGGPKGYTF.